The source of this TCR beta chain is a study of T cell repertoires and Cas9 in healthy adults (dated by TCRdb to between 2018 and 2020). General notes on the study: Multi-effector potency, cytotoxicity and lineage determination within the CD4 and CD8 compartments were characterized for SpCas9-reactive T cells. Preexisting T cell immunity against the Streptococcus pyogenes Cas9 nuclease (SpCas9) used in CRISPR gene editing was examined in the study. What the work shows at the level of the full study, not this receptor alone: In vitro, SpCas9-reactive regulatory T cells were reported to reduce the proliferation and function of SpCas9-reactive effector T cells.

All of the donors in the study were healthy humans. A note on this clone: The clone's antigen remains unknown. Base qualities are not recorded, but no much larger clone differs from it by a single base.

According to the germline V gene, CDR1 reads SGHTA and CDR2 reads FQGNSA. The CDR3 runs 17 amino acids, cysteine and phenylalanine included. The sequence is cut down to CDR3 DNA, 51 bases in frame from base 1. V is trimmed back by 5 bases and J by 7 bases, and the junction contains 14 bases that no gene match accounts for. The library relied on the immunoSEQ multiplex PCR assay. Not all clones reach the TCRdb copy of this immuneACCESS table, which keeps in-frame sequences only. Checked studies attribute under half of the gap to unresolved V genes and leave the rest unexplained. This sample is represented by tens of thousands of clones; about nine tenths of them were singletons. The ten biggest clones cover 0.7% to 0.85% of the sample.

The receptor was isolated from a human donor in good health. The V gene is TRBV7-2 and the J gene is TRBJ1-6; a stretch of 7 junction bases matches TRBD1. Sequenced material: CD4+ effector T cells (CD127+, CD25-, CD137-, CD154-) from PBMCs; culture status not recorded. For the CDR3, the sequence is CASSLDGVGTDNSPLHF. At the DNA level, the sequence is TGTGCCAGCAGCCTAGATGGGGTTGGGACAGACAATTCACCCCTCCACTTT.